This T cell receptor (beta chain) was observed in a study of blood T cell repertoires in COVID-19. The CDR3 is 10 residues long. The V and J ends lost 5 bases and 3 bases respectively, with 2 bases between them. The V gene's germline CDR1 is DFQATT and CDR2 SNEGSKA (reference sequence). The method was immunoSEQ multiplex PCR; TCRdb's version includes in-frame clones alone and lacks a portion of them. The sample includes 200,000 to 250,000 clones, about nine tenths seen only once; the top ten take approximately 0.9%. Ages ranged from roughly 18 to 100 years, with residence in 24 US areas. Self-reported history from a screening survey and questionnaire set each donor's cohort.

The chain uses TRBV20-1 and TRBJ1-3, with D hard to call. This sequence was found in a man aged 45-65 years who had been exposed to COVID-19. Sequences were obtained from PBMCs or T cells enriched from blood (not recorded which). The DNA for the CDR3 is TGCAGTGCTCTTGGAAACACCATATATTTT. This sequence encodes CSALGNTIYF.